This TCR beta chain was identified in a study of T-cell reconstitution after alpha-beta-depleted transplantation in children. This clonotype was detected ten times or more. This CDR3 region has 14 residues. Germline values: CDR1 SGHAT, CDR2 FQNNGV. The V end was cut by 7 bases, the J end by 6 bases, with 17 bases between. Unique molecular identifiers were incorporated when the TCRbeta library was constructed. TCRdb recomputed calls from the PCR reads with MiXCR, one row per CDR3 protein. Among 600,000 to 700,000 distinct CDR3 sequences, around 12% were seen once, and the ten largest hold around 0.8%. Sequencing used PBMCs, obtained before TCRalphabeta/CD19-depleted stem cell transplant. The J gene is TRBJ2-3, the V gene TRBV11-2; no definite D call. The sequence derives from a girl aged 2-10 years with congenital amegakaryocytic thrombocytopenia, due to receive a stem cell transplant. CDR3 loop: CASTEITLKDTQYF. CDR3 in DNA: TGTGCCAGCACCGAAATCACTCTGAAGGATACGCAGTATTTT.